Given below is one T cell receptor (beta chain) in context. This specimen comes from a study of blood T cell repertoires in COVID-19. Across the study: Samples representing acute and convalescent COVID-19 were sourced from the United States, Italy and Spain.

Those who participated ranged in age from roughly 18 to 95 years and resided in about two dozen US areas. Cohort assignment relied on participant-reported clinical history. Each recovered donor of Cohort 3 presented with two negative PCRs, clearance, or symptom resolution. Trimming removed 6 bases at V and 4 bases at J, with 22 bases between. The CDR3 covers 16 residues. Germline V CDR1 and CDR2: SGDLS, YYNGEE. Assay used: immunoSEQ multiplex PCR; TCRdb lists only in-frame clones, some missing. This sample has some 300,000 clones, with roughly 87% found just once. Sequenced input: PBMCs or T cells enriched from blood (not recorded which). The TCR was taken from a woman aged 25 to 45 who had recovered from COVID-19. The chain couples TRBV9 to TRBJ1-1, with D uncertain. The CDR3 spells CASKDGSEGEGTEAFF. CDR3 DNA sequence: TGTGCCAGCAAAGACGGGTCGGAGGGAGAGGGCACTGAAGCTTTCTTT.